Each of the 30 T cell receptor beta chains below was sequenced from the same sample in a study of tumour-infiltrating T cells in Burkitt lymphoma. TCRdb's table, derived via immunoSEQ multiplex PCR, lists solely in-frame clones and lacks some. The table records some 5,000 clones, less than 15% of them present only once. Sequences were obtained from tumor tissue. These receptor sequences come from a human donor with Burkitt lymphoma.

The chain recombines TRBV7-9 with TRBJ2-1, with 12 bases that match TRBD2. The CDR3 covers 16 residues. Losses at the gene ends were 8 bases for V and 10 bases for J; bases not matched to a gene: 15. CDR1 is SEHNR, CDR2 FQNEAQ, per germline (reference sequence). The CDR3 nucleotides read TGTGCCAGCGAAACTAGCGGGGGGTCACTTAGAAGGGAGCAGTTCTTC. As protein: CASETSGGSLRREQFF.

The rearrangement uses TRBV13 and TRBJ1-1, with TRBD1 matching over 7 bases. CDR3 size: 13 residues. With 6 bases clipped from V and 2 bases from J, the junction kept 3 bases outside the gene matches. CDR1 and CDR2 (germline): PRHDT, FYEKMQ (reference sequence). CDR3 protein: CASSYRGNTEAFF. The CDR3 bases are TGTGCCAGCAGTTACAGGGGCAACACTGAAGCTTTCTTT.

This clone was recorded a few times. The chain has TRBV2 and TRBJ2-1; D is unclear. Germline CDR1 reads SNHLY; CDR2 reads FYNNEI. This CDR3 has 11 amino acids. Deletions cut 3 bases from V and 10 bases from J, with 7 bases between. CDR3 nucleotides: TGTGCCAGCAGTGATGTCGCAGAGCAGTTCTTC. It is translated as CASSDVAEQFF. Using reference TRBV2 and TRBJ2-1 for the parts outside the CDR3, the full variable domain is EPEVTQTPSHQVTQMGQEVILRCVPISNHLYFYWYRQILGQKVEFLVSFYNNEISEKSEIFDDQFSVERPDGSNFTLKIRSTKLEDSAMYFCASSDVAEQFFGPGTRLTVL.

This clone was detected only a few times. The chain has TRBV4-1 and TRBJ2-3, with 9 positions matching TRBD1. The CDR3 is 18 residues long. V shed 4 bases, J shed 3 bases, and the junction held 14 bases outside the gene matches. Germline V gene lookup returns CDR1 MGHRA and CDR2 YSYEKL. DNA of the CDR3: TGCGCCAGCAGCCGATATCCGGGACAGGGCCGGGGGACAGATACGCAGTATTTT. Translated, it gives CASSRYPGQGRGTDTQYF.

This clone was recorded a few times. The gene calls are TRBV6-5 and TRBJ2-1; no firm D call. The V end lost 6 bases, the J end lost 6 bases, and 12 bases lay between the germline ends. Germline V gives CDR1 MNHEY, CDR2 SVGAGI. This CDR3 is built from 13 residues. CDR3 protein: CASRIGSVNEQFF. The CDR3 region has the DNA TGTGCCAGCAGAATCGGATCGGTCAATGAGCAGTTCTTC.

This clone was counted a few times. This chain links TRBV4-1 with TRBJ2-1, with a weak D call TRBD1 (5 bases). Germline V lookup: CDR1 MGHRA, CDR2 YSYEKL. The CDR3 has 17 amino acids. Trimming shortened V by 3 bases and J by 8 bases, and 23 bases separated the two germline ends. In DNA, the CDR3 is TGCGCCAGCAGCCAGGAGAACGTTGGGGCTATACGGTATGAGCAGTTCTTC. Encoded protein: CASSQENVGAIRYEQFF.

The chain carries TRBV5-4 and TRBJ2-7; 8 bases agree with TRBD2. Trimming cost V 5 bases and J 6 bases; bases outside gene matches: 19. Germline V gene lookup returns CDR1 SGHNT and CDR2 YYREEE (reference sequence). This CDR3 spans 17 amino acids. CDR3 coding DNA: TGTGCCAGCAGTCCCCGGGGAGTCGGCGGGGGGCGGTTCGAGCAGTACTTC. Protein sequence: CASSPRGVGGGRFEQYF.

This clone turned up a few times. J is TRBJ1-1 and V is TRBV28, with D perhaps matching TRBD1 (6 bases). Trimming shortened V by 5 bases and J by 2 bases, and 15 bases separated the two germline ends. The germline V gene encodes CDR1 MDHEN and CDR2 SYDVKM. This CDR3 has 15 amino acids. CDR3 sequence reads: CASSAGTHQNTEAFF. In DNA form, the CDR3 reads TGTGCCAGCAGTGCCGGGACACATCAAAACACTGAAGCTTTCTTT.

The chain recombines TRBV5-1 with TRBJ2-3; D may be TRBD1 (7 bases). Trimming removed 4 bases at V and 6 bases at J, with 18 bases between. The germline V gene has CDR1 SGHRS and CDR2 YFSETQ. The CDR3 sequence is 15 residues long. CDR3 in amino acids: CASSPDGGGEDTQYF. The CDR3 bases are TGCGCCAGCAGCCCTGACGGAGGGGGCGAGGATACGCAGTATTTT.

This clone was counted between two and nine times. The chain has TRBV29-1 and TRBJ2-3; 9 bases line up with TRBD1. This CDR3 region has 16 residues. Trimming at V came to 3 bases and at J to 1 base, leaving 8 bases not matched to a gene. In germline, CDR1 is SQVTM, CDR2 ANQGSEA. In DNA, the CDR3 is TGCAGCGTTGATCCGGGACAGGGAGTAGGCACAGATACGCAGTATTTT. Encoded protein: CSVDPGQGVGTDTQYF.

CDR3 in amino acids: CASSLRSLPIGDTQYF. The CDR3 DNA is TGTGCCAGCAGCTTACGGTCTCTGCCAATAGGGGATACGCAGTATTTT. This chain joins TRBV7-9 and TRBJ2-3; D gene ambiguous. Germline loops: CDR1 SEHNR, CDR2 FQNEAQ (reference sequence). CDR3 length: 16 amino acids. Trimming shortened V by 2 bases and J by 6 bases, and 18 bases separated the two germline ends.

This clone was picked up a small number of times. The rearrangement uses TRBV4-3 and TRBJ1-1, with 9 bases lining up with TRBD1. The CDR3 extends over 15 amino acids. The V and J ends lost 0 bases and 10 bases, in that order; junction bases with no gene match: 9. Germline V CDR1 and CDR2: LGHNA, YSLEER. CDR3: CASSQDFSGTGTAFF. Written as DNA, the CDR3 is TGCGCCAGCAGCCAAGATTTTAGTGGGACAGGGACAGCTTTCTTT.

The chain joins TRBV7-9 to TRBJ1-4, with TRBD1 matching 7 bases. The CDR3 totals 14 residues. V lost 4 bases to trimming and J lost 7 bases; unmatched junction nucleotides: 6. Per germline, CDR1 SEHNR and CDR2 FQNEAQ (reference sequence). CDR3 residues: CASSSQGVSEKLFF. CDR3 DNA sequence: TGTGCCAGCAGCTCCCAGGGGGTTAGTGAAAAACTGTTTTTT.

This clone was counted only a few times. The rearrangement links TRBV19 to TRBJ2-7; tentatively, D is TRBD1 (6 bases). Deletions cut 3 bases from V and 2 bases from J, with 20 bases between. Germline V gene sequence: CDR1 LNHDA, CDR2 SQIVND (reference sequence). CDR3 length: 17 residues. CDR3 sequence reads: CASSIPPTGLRTYEQYF. The CDR3 DNA follows: TGTGCCAGTAGTATCCCCCCAACAGGGCTCCGAACCTACGAGCAGTACTTC.

This clone rates as medium-sized. This rearrangement joins TRBV5-6 to TRBJ2-3, with TRBD2 matching 9 bases. Germline V gene sequence: CDR1 SGHDT, CDR2 YYEEEE. This CDR3 has 16 amino acids. With 0 bases clipped from V and 9 bases from J, the junction kept 11 bases outside the gene matches. For the CDR3, the DNA is TGTGCCAGCAGCTTGGGGGTCAGCGGGAGGACCCAAACGCAGTATTTT. It codes for CASSLGVSGRTQTQYF.

This clone was seen a handful of times. The chain is built from TRBV10-3 and TRBJ2-3, with 10 bases fitting TRBD2. Germline V gene data show CDR1 as ENHRY and CDR2 as SYGVKD. The V and J ends lost 4 bases and 6 bases, in that order; junction bases with no gene match: 7. The CDR3 spans 15 residues. CDR3 nucleotides: TGTGCCATCAGTGTTGGGACTAGCGCGGGGGATACGCAGTATTTT. Protein product: CAISVGTSAGDTQYF.

The chain combines TRBV28 with TRBJ1-5; a weak D match, TRBD1 (6 bases). V lost 6 bases and J lost 4, with 10 bases in between. CDR3 length: 13 amino acids. Germline assignment: CDR1 MDHEN and CDR2 SYDVKM. CDR3 in DNA: TGTGCCAGCAGCCGAGGGGGGAATCAGCCCCAGCATTTT. Its protein is CASSRGGNQPQHF.

This chain connects TRBV5-5 to TRBJ1-5, with no clear D. Trimming stripped 2 bases from V and 5 bases from J, with 14 bases between. Looked up from germline, CDR1 is SGHKS and CDR2 is YYEKEE (reference sequence). The CDR3 consists of 15 residues. CDR3 amino acids: CASSFSTRLDQPQHF. CDR3 in DNA: TGTGCCAGCAGCTTTTCGACACGTCTCGATCAGCCCCAGCATTTT.

This clone occurred a few times. The V and J genes are TRBV6-4 and TRBJ1-2; possible D gene TRBD1, 6 bases. Deletions cut 9 bases from V and 7 bases from J, with 15 bases between. The CDR3 covers 12 residues. Per the germline V gene, CDR1 is MRHNA and CDR2 is SNTAGT. CDR3 protein: CARSGEVGGYTF. CDR3 nucleotide sequence: TGTGCCAGATCAGGGGAGGTCGGTGGCTACACCTTC.

This chain connects TRBV11-2 to TRBJ2-7, with TRBD1 as a possible D gene (6 bases). This CDR3 contains 15 residues. Trimming pared 1 base from V and 0 bases from J, leaving 10 bases between. CDR1 and CDR2 (germline): SGHAT, FQNNGV. CDR3 nucleotide sequence: TGTGCCAGCAGCTTAGTGACAGGTTCCTCCTACGAGCAGTACTTC. Encoded protein: CASSLVTGSSYEQYF.

The V gene is TRBV4-3, the J gene TRBJ1-4, with D possibly matching TRBD1 (6 bases). Germline loops: CDR1 LGHNA, CDR2 YSLEER. V lost 7 bases and J 0 bases, leaving 15 bases between the germline ends. The CDR3 length is 16 residues. CDR3 nucleotide sequence: TGCGCCAGCACGAAGGGGGACCCCGCAACTAATGAAAAACTGTTTTTT. As protein: CASTKGDPATNEKLFF.

Concerning this clone: In the same sample, other DNA sequences code for this CDR3. The J gene is TRBJ1-2, the V gene TRBV28; TRBD1 matches at 7 bases. Looked up from germline, CDR1 is MDHEN and CDR2 is SYDVKM. CDR3 length equals 13 residues. The V gene end was trimmed by 0 bases and the J gene end by 8 bases; junction bases not matched to a gene: 3. The CDR3 sequence is CASSLWTGRGYTF. DNA for the CDR3: TGTGCCAGCAGTTTATGGACAGGGCGAGGCTACACCTTC.

V gene TRBV28 combines with J gene TRBJ2-1, with D maybe TRBD1 (5 bases). Germline V CDR1 and CDR2: MDHEN, SYDVKM. This CDR3 is 14 amino acids long. Trimming stripped 3 bases from V and 7 bases from J, with 13 bases between. CDR3 region: CASSFPGFVNEQFF. CDR3 in DNA: TGTGCCAGCAGTTTTCCAGGGTTCGTAAATGAGCAGTTCTTC.

This clone has just a few counts. This chain uses TRBV4-2 with TRBJ2-7; D perhaps matches TRBD2 (6 bases). V was shortened by 0 bases and J by 1 base, with 13 bases between the two germline ends. The CDR3 sequence is 16 residues long. Germline CDR1 LGHNA, CDR2 YNFKEQ. The DNA of the CDR3 is TGTGCCAGCAGCCAAGAAATAGTGGCGGGATCCTACGAGCAGTACTTC. Protein sequence: CASSQEIVAGSYEQYF.

This clone was counted a few times. The chain recombines TRBV6-5 with TRBJ2-7, with 7 positions matching TRBD1. Germline CDR1 MNHEY, CDR2 SVGAGI. J gave up 1 base and V 2 bases, and 5 bases lay outside the gene matches. The CDR3 extends over 15 amino acids. CDR3 sequence: CASSYRGQGSYEQYF. The CDR3 DNA follows: TGTGCCAGCAGTTACAGGGGGCAAGGGTCCTACGAGCAGTACTTC.

V usage is TRBV28 and J usage is TRBJ2-7, with D perhaps being TRBD1 or TRBD2 (6 bases each). The germline V gene has CDR1 MDHEN and CDR2 SYDVKM. This CDR3 region has 18 residues. Trimming shortened V by 7 bases and J by 2 bases, and 27 bases separated the two germline ends. CDR3: CASTLGGYGGPFPYEQYF. The CDR3 DNA is TGTGCCAGCACCCTTGGGGGCTACGGGGGTCCTTTTCCCTACGAGCAGTACTTC.

This clone has just a few counts. The same CDR3 can be traced to other DNA sequences in this sample. The chain couples TRBV4-3 to TRBJ1-3; D gene unclear. Trimming left V 5 bases short and J 2 bases short, with 13 bases between. The germline CDR1 and CDR2 sequences are LGHNA and YSLEER. This CDR3 has 15 amino acids. The CDR3 DNA is TGCGCCAGCAGCTATGGGGTTACAGCTGGAAACACCATATATTTT. Its protein is CASSYGVTAGNTIYF.

This chain uses TRBV28 with TRBJ2-7, with 8 nucleotides matching TRBD1. CDR1 is MDHEN and CDR2 is SYDVKM in the germline V gene. V trimming: 5 bases; J trimming: 5 bases; junction bases outside the gene matches: 17. The CDR3 runs to 17 residues. DNA of the CDR3: TGTGCCAGCAGTCCTCAGGGGGCGCGATATTGGGGCCACGAGCAGTACTTC. It is translated as CASSPQGARYWGHEQYF.

The chain combines TRBV6-1 with TRBJ2-5; 11 nucleotides match TRBD1. This CDR3 region has 14 residues. Germline trimming cut 4 bases from V and 4 bases from J; bases unmatched to any gene: 2. Germline values: CDR1 MNHNS, CDR2 SASEGT. The CDR3 loop is CASSGDRGLETQYF. The CDR3 region has the DNA TGTGCCAGCAGTGGGGACAGGGGGTTAGAGACCCAGTACTTC.

The chain joins TRBV27 to TRBJ1-1, with D uncertain. From germline, CDR1 is MNHEY and CDR2 SMNVEV (reference sequence). This CDR3 has 12 residues. V shed 8 bases and J shed 10 bases, with 17 bases lying between them. The CDR3 DNA sequence: TGTGCCAGCGGCCCGGGCTTTTCCTCAGCTTTCTTT. Residues: CASGPGFSSAFF.